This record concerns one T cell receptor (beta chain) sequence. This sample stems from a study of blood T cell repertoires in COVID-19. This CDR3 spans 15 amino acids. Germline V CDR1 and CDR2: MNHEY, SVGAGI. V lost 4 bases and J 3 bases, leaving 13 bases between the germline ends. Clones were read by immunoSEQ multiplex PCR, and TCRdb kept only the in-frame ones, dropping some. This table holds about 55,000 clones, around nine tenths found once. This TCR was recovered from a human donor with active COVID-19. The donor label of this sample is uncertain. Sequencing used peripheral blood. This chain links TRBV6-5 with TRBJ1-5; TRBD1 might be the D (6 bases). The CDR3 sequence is CASSLGDINNQPQHF. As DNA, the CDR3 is TGTGCCAGCAGTTTGGGGGACATAAACAATCAGCCCCAGCATTTT.